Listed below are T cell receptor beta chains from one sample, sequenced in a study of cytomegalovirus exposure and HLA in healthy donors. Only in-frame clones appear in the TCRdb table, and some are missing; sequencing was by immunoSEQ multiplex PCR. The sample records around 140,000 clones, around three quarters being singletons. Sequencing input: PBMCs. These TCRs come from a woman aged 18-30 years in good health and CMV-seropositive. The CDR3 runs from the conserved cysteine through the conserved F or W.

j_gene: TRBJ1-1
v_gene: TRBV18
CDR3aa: CASSPFLGQQNTEAFF

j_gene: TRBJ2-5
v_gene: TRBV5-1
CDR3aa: CASSLDGLELETQYF

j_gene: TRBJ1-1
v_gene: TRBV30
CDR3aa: CAWKERARNTEAFF

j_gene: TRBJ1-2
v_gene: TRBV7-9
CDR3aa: CASSLAQGHGYTF

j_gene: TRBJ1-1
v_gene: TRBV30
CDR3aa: CAWSPVNTGGTEAFF

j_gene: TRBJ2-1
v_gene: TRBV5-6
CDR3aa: CASSPGQTRYNEQFF

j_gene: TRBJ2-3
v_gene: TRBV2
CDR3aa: CASRWGAGERETQYF

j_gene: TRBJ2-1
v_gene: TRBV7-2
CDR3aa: CASSSPSTGRNEQFF

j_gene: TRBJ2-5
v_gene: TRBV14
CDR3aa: CANRLWGIPSGKGDSAEETQYF

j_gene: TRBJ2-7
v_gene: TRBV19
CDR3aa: CASRGSGTGEYEQYF

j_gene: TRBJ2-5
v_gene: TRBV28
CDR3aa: CASRAGRETQYF

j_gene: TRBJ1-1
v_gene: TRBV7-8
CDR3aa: CASSPRQGMNTEAFF